Shown below are 26 T cell receptor beta chains from a single sample sequenced in a study of response to subunit inactivated influenza vaccine. Each CDR3 protein is one row after TCRdb ran MiXCR on the RT-PCR reads. Of 200,000 to 300,000 distinct CDR3 sequences listed, 10% to 15% are singletons. The sequencing here drew on non-naive T cells sorted from PBMCs, taken 14 to 15 days before vaccination. These receptors were obtained from a middle-aged man who received an inactivated influenza vaccine.

V gene TRBV9 combines with J gene TRBJ2-3, with 12 bases lining up with TRBD2. V was pared by 0 bases and J by 2 bases, with 1 base of the junction left unmatched. Germline CDR1 reads SGDLS; CDR2 reads YYNGEE. The CDR3 is 16 amino acids. The CDR3 DNA reads as TGTGCCAGCAGCGTAGGGACTAGCGGGGCCACAGATACGCAGTATTTT. This sequence encodes CASSVGTSGATDTQYF.

The V gene is TRBV28, the J gene TRBJ1-1, with TRBD1 matching 7 bases. The V and J ends lost 1 base and 5 bases, in that order; junction bases with no gene match: 7. The CDR3 spans 15 residues. Germline V gene data show CDR1 as MDHEN and CDR2 as SYDVKM. The DNA of the CDR3 is TGTGCCAGCAGTTTATTTTCAGGGGGTGGAACTGAAGCTTTCTTT. Translated, it gives CASSLFSGGGTEAFF.

This clonotype appeared a few times. This chain connects TRBV12-3 or TRBV12-4 to TRBJ1-4; D is uncertain. The germline V and J ends were trimmed by 3 bases and 0 bases, with 8 bases remaining between them. This CDR3 has 15 residues. Here the CDR3 reads CASSLKATTNEKLFF. In nucleotides, the CDR3 is TGTGCCAGCAGTTTGAAGGCGACAACTAATGAAAAACTGTTTTTT.

This clonotype was detected a few times. The CDR3 nucleotides read TGTGCCATCTACCGGACAGGTCAAGAGACCCAGTACTTC. It yields the protein CAIYRTGQETQYF. The rearrangement links TRBV6-1 to TRBJ2-5; 7 positions agree with TRBD1. V was clipped by 10 bases and J by 2 bases; unmatched bases: 7. This CDR3 comprises 13 residues. Germline CDR1 and CDR2: MNHNS and SASEGT.

This rearrangement joins TRBV28 to TRBJ2-7; TRBD1 agrees at 8 bases. Germline assignment: CDR1 MDHEN and CDR2 SYDVKM. After removal of 5 bases from V and 6 bases from J, the junction contained 12 bases not matched to a gene. This CDR3 contains 15 residues. In nucleotides, the CDR3 is TGTGCCAGCAGTGGGGCCGGACAGGGCGCCGGCGAGCAGTACTTC. It specifies CASSGAGQGAGEQYF.

CDR3 residues: CASSPASRDTYNEQFF. In nucleotides, the CDR3 is TGTGCCAGCAGCCCAGCGTCCCGGGACACTTACAATGAGCAGTTCTTC. The gene calls are TRBV7-8 and TRBJ2-1, with D perhaps TRBD1 (6 bases). V was shortened by 5 bases and J by 4 bases, with 18 bases between the two germline ends. This CDR3 has 16 residues. Looked up from germline, CDR1 is SGHVS and CDR2 is FQNEAQ.

This clonotype came up a few times. The chain joins TRBV30 to TRBJ1-6; possible D gene TRBD1, 5 bases. V shed 3 bases and J shed 7 bases, with 10 bases lying between them. Germline CDR1 and CDR2: GTSNPN and SVGIG (reference sequence). The CDR3 length is 13 residues. The CDR3 region has the DNA TGTGCCTGGAGGGGGCAGGGAAATTCACCCCTCCACTTT. It specifies CAWRGQGNSPLHF.

The chain uses TRBV5-1 and TRBJ2-3; 10 nucleotides align to TRBD2. Germline V gene lookup returns CDR1 SGHRS and CDR2 YFSETQ. This CDR3 contains 16 residues. The ends lost 5 bases at V and 6 bases at J; junction bases unmatched: 12. Here the CDR3 reads CASSKPPGLATDTQYF. CDR3 sequence (DNA): TGCGCCAGCAGTAAACCACCGGGACTAGCGACCGATACGCAGTATTTT.

Ten or more counts support this clonotype. The rearrangement links TRBV27 to TRBJ2-3, with D tentatively TRBD1 (6 bases). CDR3 size: 13 residues. Germline V CDR1 and CDR2: MNHEY, SMNVEV (reference sequence). V was pared by 7 bases and J by 1 base, with 9 bases between. This CDR3 reads CASNRQGTDTQYF. CDR3 in DNA: TGTGCCAGCAATAGACAGGGCACAGATACGCAGTATTTT.

This clonotype was found many times. This chain connects TRBV6-2 or TRBV6-3 to TRBJ1-1; D is uncertain. CDR1 and CDR2 (germline): MNHEY, SVGEGT. The CDR3 consists of 14 residues. Trimming removed 2 bases at V and 6 bases at J, with 13 bases between. In nucleotides, the CDR3 is TGTGCCAGCAGTTACGGCATCATGACCTCTGAAGCTTTCTTT. This gives the protein CASSYGIMTSEAFF.

V usage is TRBV10-3 and J usage is TRBJ1-2; maybe TRBD1 (5 bases). Germline CDR1 and CDR2: ENHRY and SYGVKD. The V end lost 10 bases, the J end lost 1 base, and 10 bases lay between the germline ends. The CDR3 has 12 amino acids. CDR3 nucleotide sequence: TGTGCCACCTCCAGGGATAACTATGGCTACACCTTC. Translation gives CATSRDNYGYTF.

The table lists this clonotype with many counts. The chain links TRBV11-2 to TRBJ2-1; 8 bases align to TRBD2. Germline CDR1 reads SGHAT; CDR2 reads FQNNGV. The CDR3 length is 14 residues. J lost 5 bases, V lost 5 bases, and 5 bases had no gene match. The CDR3: CASSPERGNNEQFF. DNA for the CDR3: TGTGCCAGCAGCCCGGAGCGGGGGAACAATGAGCAGTTCTTC.

This clonotype was counted only a few times. The chain carries TRBV7-2 and TRBJ2-1; 11 nucleotides agree with TRBD2. In germline, CDR1 is SGHTA, CDR2 FQGNSA. V lost 0 bases and J lost 6; bases outside the gene matches: 7. The CDR3 has 17 amino acids. CDR3 amino acids: CASSLALGLAGGNEQFF. The CDR3 DNA is TGTGCCAGCAGCTTAGCGCTAGGGCTAGCGGGGGGCAATGAGCAGTTCTTC.

V and J are TRBV7-2 and TRBJ1-5; weak D call: TRBD1 (5 bases). The CDR3 is 16 residues long. V lost 1 base to trimming and J lost 3 bases, with 13 bases between them. Germline V gene data show CDR1 as SGHTA and CDR2 as FQGNSA. In nucleotides, the CDR3 is TGTGCCAGCAGCTTAGAGGCGACAGATTACAATCAGCCCCAGCATTTT. It is translated as CASSLEATDYNQPQHF. Full variable domain (outside the CDR3, taken from reference TRBV7-2 and TRBJ1-5): GAGVSQSPSNKVTEKGKDVELRCDPISGHTALYWYRQSLGQGLEFLIYFQGNSAPDKSGLPSDRFSAERTGGSVSTLTIQRTQQEDSAVYLCASSLEATDYNQPQHFGDGTRLSIL.

To note about this clonotype: A read error may account for a junction end that differs from germline. The chain is built from TRBV10-3 and TRBJ1-2, with D perhaps TRBD1 (6 bases). This CDR3 comprises 16 residues. CDR1 is ENHRY and CDR2 is SYGVKD in the germline V gene. CDR3: CAIKEGPVSGGAGHTF. DNA of the CDR3: TGTGCCATCAAGGAGGGGCCGGTATCGGGGGGCGCTGGCCACACCTTC.

The chain couples TRBV9 to TRBJ2-1, with 9 bases matching TRBD2. J lost 4 bases, V lost 4 bases, and 9 bases had no gene match. Per the germline V gene, CDR1 is SGDLS and CDR2 is YYNGEE. The CDR3 has 16 residues. The CDR3 DNA sequence: TGTGCCAGCAGCCCCGGGGGTAGCGGGAGTTACAATGAGCAGTTCTTC. This translates into CASSPGGSGSYNEQFF.

V is TRBV12-3 or TRBV12-4 and J is TRBJ1-4, with 7 bases matching TRBD1. The CDR3 extends over 16 amino acids. The ends lost 2 bases at V and 8 bases at J; junction bases unmatched: 11. CDR3 DNA: TGTGCCAGCAGTTTAAGTAACAGGGGCGGGAGGGAAAAACTGTTTTTT. The encoded protein is CASSLSNRGGREKLFF.

This clonotype was observed a few times. V is TRBV7-2 and J is TRBJ2-2; D unclear. Trimming cost V 1 base and J 3 bases, with 9 bases left between them. Germline V gives CDR1 SGHTA, CDR2 FQGNSA. This CDR3 spans 15 amino acids. The CDR3 loop reads CASSLGARDTGELFF. The CDR3, as DNA: TGTGCCAGCAGCTTAGGTGCTCGCGACACCGGGGAGCTGTTTTTT.

The chain uses TRBV6-2 or TRBV6-3 and TRBJ2-1, with D possibly TRBD2 on 5 matching bases. Germline-derived CDR1 and CDR2 are MNHEY and SVGEGT. This CDR3 contains 14 residues. V was pared by 8 bases and J by 7 bases, with 18 bases between. CDR3 in DNA: TGTGCCAGCCAGTTAAAGCTCTCGGGGAATGAGCAGTTCTTC. Residues: CASQLKLSGNEQFF.

The V call is TRBV5-1, the J call TRBJ1-4; no clear D gene. Trimming left V 2 bases short and J 8 bases short, with 10 bases between. The germline gives CDR1 SGHRS, CDR2 YFSETQ. The CDR3 is 13 amino acids. CDR3 nucleotide sequence: TGCGCCAGCAGCTTCGGGCAGAAGGAAAAACTGTTTTTT. Residues: CASSFGQKEKLFF.

This clonotype was recorded a few times. This chain joins TRBV20-1 and TRBJ2-3; 8 positions match TRBD1. The V gene's germline CDR1 is DFQATT and CDR2 SNEGSKA (reference sequence). The CDR3 consists of 15 residues. The trim removed 0 bases at V and 5 bases at J, leaving 7 bases unmatched. The CDR3 loop is CSARDRRGRGDTQYF. CDR3 in DNA: TGCAGTGCTAGAGATCGCAGGGGGCGGGGAGATACGCAGTATTTT.

The rearrangement uses TRBV14 and TRBJ2-7, with 7 bases fitting TRBD1. Trimming removed 4 bases from V and 1 base from J; junction bases left unmatched: 10. Germline V gene data show CDR1 as SGHDN and CDR2 as FVKESK. The CDR3 has 16 amino acids. CDR3 residues: CASSLLTGAPSYEQYF. The CDR3, as DNA: TGTGCCAGCAGCCTTCTTACAGGGGCGCCTTCCTACGAGCAGTACTTC.

This clonotype appeared a few times. The gene calls are TRBV7-3 and TRBJ2-1, with 10 bases identical to TRBD2. The CDR3 length is 16 residues. CDR1 and CDR2 (germline): SGHTA, FQGTGA. V was clipped by 1 base and J by 8 bases; unmatched bases: 8. The CDR3 loop reads CASSLRSGRAGDEQFF. CDR3 sequence (DNA): TGTGCCAGCAGCTTAAGGAGCGGGAGGGCCGGGGATGAGCAGTTCTTC. The full variable domain, in which reference TRBV7-3 and TRBJ2-1 provide the parts outside the CDR3, is GAGVSQTPSNKVTEKGKYVELRCDPISGHTALYWYRQSLGQGPEFLIYFQGTGAADDSGLPNDRFFAVRPEGSVSTLKIQRTERGDSAVYLCASSLRSGRAGDEQFFGPGTRLTVL.

The chain links TRBV6-2 or TRBV6-3 to TRBJ2-5; 7 positions match TRBD2. CDR3 size: 16 residues. Germline CDR1 is MNHEY and CDR2 is SVGEGT. With 5 bases clipped from V and 5 bases from J, the junction kept 14 bases outside the gene matches. The CDR3 coding sequence is TGTGCCAGCAGTACGCTAGCGGTCGCGCGCGGGGAGACCCAGTACTTC. Encoded protein: CASSTLAVARGETQYF.

CDR3 loop: CASSEEWGWADTQYF. The CDR3, as DNA: TGTGCCAGCAGTGAAGAGTGGGGTTGGGCAGATACGCAGTATTTT. The V and J genes are TRBV6-1 and TRBJ2-3; D ambiguous. The V end was cut by 1 base, the J end by 4 bases, with 12 bases between. The CDR3 has 15 residues. CDR1 and CDR2 from the germline V gene are MNHNS and SASEGT.

The chain has TRBV5-6 and TRBJ2-7, with 7 bases fitting TRBD2. The germline V gene has CDR1 SGHDT and CDR2 YYEEEE. With V trimmed by 0 bases and J by 1 base, 10 bases remained unmatched. The CDR3 is 17 amino acids. The CDR3 bases are TGTGCCAGCAGCTTGGGGGCGTGGGCGGGAGAATCCTACGAGCAGTACTTC. Its translation is CASSLGAWAGESYEQYF.